Listed here are 10 T cell receptor beta chains from one sample, sequenced in a study of response to subunit inactivated influenza vaccine. TCRdb analysed the RT-PCR reads with MiXCR anew, one entry per CDR3 protein. The table has about 830,000 distinct CDR3 sequences, 15% to 20% seen once; the top ten hold about a tenth. Here the sequenced sample was PBMCs from blood, taken roughly 5 days after vaccination. The receptors come from a man aged 45-65 years who received an inactivated influenza vaccine.

Only a few counts were recorded for this clonotype. CDR3 protein: CASTDPGGGRPTGELFF. The CDR3 DNA reads TGTGCCAGCACCGATCCAGGAGGGGGGCGGCCCACCGGGGAGCTGTTTTTT. J is TRBJ2-2 and V is TRBV6-1; D is perhaps TRBD1 or TRBD2 (6 bases each). Trimming pared 7 bases from V and 4 bases from J, leaving 22 bases between. The CDR3 consists of 17 residues. The germline CDR1 and CDR2 sequences are MNHNS and SASEGT.

This clonotype was counted at least ten times. The rearrangement links TRBV5-1 to TRBJ2-7; a weak D match, TRBD1 (6 bases). Between the trimmed V and J ends, which lost 0 bases and 3 bases, there was a span of 10 bases. Germline CDR1 SGHRS, CDR2 YFSETQ. This CDR3 has 14 amino acids. The CDR3 nucleotides read TGCGCCAGCAGCTTGGGACAGGACCTCTACGAGCAGTACTTC. Its protein product is CASSLGQDLYEQYF. Full variable domain (rest looked up from reference TRBV5-1 and TRBJ2-7): KAGVTQTPRYLIKTRGQQVTLSCSPISGHRSVSWYQQTPGQGLQFLFEYFSETQRNKGNFPGRFSGRQFSNSRSEMNVSTLELGDSALYLCASSLGQDLYEQYFGPGTRLTVT.

V gene TRBV14 combines with J gene TRBJ2-2, with D possibly being TRBD2 (7 bases). There are 18 residues in the CDR3. Germline V gene lookup returns CDR1 SGHDN and CDR2 FVKESK. V lost 3 bases and J lost 5, with 22 bases in between. The CDR3 DNA reads TGTGCCAGCAGCCAGAAGGGGCGCGGGGGCAGAAAGACCGGGGAGCTGTTTTTT. Translated: CASSQKGRGGRKTGELFF.

This clonotype occurred a few times. The chain uses TRBV21-1 and TRBJ1-6; the table's D call, TRBD1, has no DNA check behind it. TRBV21-1 is termed a pseudogene. The CDR3 totals 15 residues. CDR3 loop: CASSKITGRISPLHF. CDR3 in DNA: TGTGCCAGCAGCAAAATCACAGGTCGGATCTCGCCCCTCCACTTT.

This clonotype was seen just once. This chain joins TRBV4-2 and TRBJ2-1; D perhaps matches TRBD2 (6 bases). V was clipped by 0 bases and J by 4 bases, with 13 bases between them. The CDR3 has 16 residues. CDR1 LGHNA and CDR2 YNFKEQ come from the germline V gene. This CDR3 is CASSQDPHREYNEQFF. DNA of the CDR3: TGTGCCAGCAGCCAAGACCCCCACCGGGAGTACAATGAGCAGTTCTTC.

This clonotype was found a few times. The chain couples TRBV15 to TRBJ1-5; the D gene is possibly TRBD1 (5 bases). Germline lookup yields CDR1 LNHNV and CDR2 YYDKDF (reference sequence). This CDR3 comprises 14 residues. Trimming pared 3 bases from V and 1 base from J, leaving 7 bases between. The CDR3 protein is CATSRTASNQPQHF. The DNA of the CDR3 is TGTGCCACCAGCAGGACAGCGAGCAATCAGCCCCAGCATTTT. The complete variable domain, with remaining parts taken from reference TRBV15 and TRBJ1-5, reads DAMVIQNPRYQVTQFGKPVTLSCSQTLNHNVMYWYQQKSSQAPKLLFHYYDKDFNNEADTPDNFQSRRPNTSFCFLDIRSPGLGDTAMYLCATSRTASNQPQHFGDGTRLSIL.

This clonotype was recorded many times. The J gene is TRBJ1-1, the V gene TRBV12-3 or TRBV12-4; 9 nucleotides agree with TRBD1. The length of the CDR3 is 17 residues. The V and J ends lost 2 bases and 1 base, in that order; junction bases with no gene match: 8. The CDR3 is CASSLILTGGANTEAFF. For the CDR3, the DNA is TGTGCCAGCAGTTTAATTCTAACAGGGGGCGCGAACACTGAAGCTTTCTTT.

The chain is built from TRBV10-3 and TRBJ1-2; the D gene is possibly TRBD1 (6 bases). The CDR3 totals 14 residues. The germline CDR1 and CDR2 sequences are ENHRY and SYGVKD. Trimming removed 4 bases from V and 3 bases from J, with 12 bases in between. The chain's CDR3 is CAISVGQGHYGYTF. The CDR3 bases are TGTGCCATCAGTGTTGGGCAGGGGCACTATGGCTACACCTTC.

This clonotype showed up just a few times. The CDR3 protein is CSATDRGTYNEQFF. The CDR3 bases are TGCAGTGCTACTGACAGGGGGACCTACAATGAGCAGTTCTTC. The genes are TRBV20-1 and TRBJ2-1; TRBD1 aligns across 9 bases. The germline V gene encodes CDR1 DFQATT and CDR2 SNEGSKA (reference sequence). The V gene end was trimmed by 4 bases and the J gene end by 2 bases; junction bases not matched to a gene: 3. This CDR3 comprises 14 residues.

The chain joins TRBV7-8 to TRBJ1-5, with D hard to call. V dropped 5 bases and J dropped 2 bases, with 13 bases sitting between them. Germline V gene data show CDR1 as SGHVS and CDR2 as FQNEAQ. This CDR3 has 15 residues. The CDR3, as DNA: TGTGCCAGCAGCCGCGTGGCTGGGGGCAATCAGCCCCAGCATTTT. As protein: CASSRVAGGNQPQHF.